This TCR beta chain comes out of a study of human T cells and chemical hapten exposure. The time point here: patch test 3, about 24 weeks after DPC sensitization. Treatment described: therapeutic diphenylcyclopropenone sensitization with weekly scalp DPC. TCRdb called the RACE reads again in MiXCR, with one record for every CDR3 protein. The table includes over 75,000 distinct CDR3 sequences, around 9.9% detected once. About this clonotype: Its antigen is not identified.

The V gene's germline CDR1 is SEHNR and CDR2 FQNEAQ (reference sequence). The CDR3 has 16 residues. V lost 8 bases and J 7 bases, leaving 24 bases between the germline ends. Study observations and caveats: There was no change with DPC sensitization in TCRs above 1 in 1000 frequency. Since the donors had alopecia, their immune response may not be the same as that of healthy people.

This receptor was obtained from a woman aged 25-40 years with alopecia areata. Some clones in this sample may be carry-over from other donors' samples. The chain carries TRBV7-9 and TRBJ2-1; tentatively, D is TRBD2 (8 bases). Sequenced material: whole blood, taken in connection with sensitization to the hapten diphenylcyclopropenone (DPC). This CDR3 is CASPGEGSGTANEQFF. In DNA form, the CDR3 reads TGTGCCAGCCCGGGGGAAGGTAGCGGGACAGCGAATGAGCAGTTCTTC.